This T cell receptor (beta chain) was profiled in a study of blood T cells in healthy people across ages. Germline V gene data show CDR1 as MNHEY and CDR2 as SMNVEV (reference sequence). This CDR3 is 15 amino acids long. The V gene lost 10 bases and the J gene lost 1 base, with 16 bases spanning the gap. Then a second PCR, running roughly 7 to 11 cycles, was carried out with a sample-barcoded 5' primer and a J-beta primer mix. Using its own MiXCR run on the 5' RACE reads, TCRdb lists one record per CDR3 protein. The sample contains almost 800,000 distinct CDR3 sequences, about 62% of which appear only once.

This sequence joins TRBV27 and TRBJ2-2; D remains unclear. This clonotype was obtained from a man aged 25-45 years in good health. The specimen sequenced was blood. CDR3 coding DNA: TGTGCCACATGTCTCACGGCGCTGAACACCGGGGAGCTGTTTTTT. Residues: CATCLTALNTGELFF.